The rows below give T cell receptor beta chains drawn from one sample of a study of PD-1 blockade in mismatch repair-deficient tumors. The repertoire was sequenced with immunoSEQ multiplex PCR; TCRdb's copy has only in-frame clones and lacks some. The sample contains some 97,000 clones, 70% to 85% of which appear only once. Sequenced material: peripheral blood, taken approximately 36 weeks after starting pembrolizumab. The receptor set was obtained from an adult with mismatch repair-deficient cancer. Each CDR3 is given with its conserved first and last residue. A D gene is named only where the DNA matches it firmly. Size is omitted from some rows. Given values are once, few, many or a class for expanded clones.

TRBJ1-2 | TRBD1 | TRBV29-1 | . | TGCAGCGTAGACAGGGGTTCATTAGGCTACACCTTC | CSVDRGSLGYTF
TRBJ2-2 | . | TRBV11-2 | once | TGTGCCAGCAGCTCGTCGGCCGGGACTGGCGGGGAGCTGTTTTTT | CASSSSAGTGGELFF
TRBJ2-1 | TRBD1 | TRBV29-1 | . | TGCAGCGTTGAACCCTTCGACAGGGCAACCTACAATGAGCAGTTCTTC | CSVEPFDRATYNEQFF
TRBJ1-2 | . | TRBV18 | . | TGTGCCAGCTCACCACGTATTCAGACCTATGGCTACACCTTC | CASSPRIQTYGYTF
TRBJ2-7 | . | TRBV5-1 | . | TGCGCCAGCAGCTTCGCCGGGACCGTCTACGAGCAGTACTTC | CASSFAGTVYEQYF
TRBJ2-7 | . | TRBV6-5 | . | TGTGCCAGCAGTCCCGGGCCTGCCTACGAGCAGTACTTC | CASSPGPAYEQYF
TRBJ1-1 | . | TRBV9 | . | TGTGCCAGCAGCGTTAACAGCATGAACACTGAAGCTTTCTTT | CASSVNSMNTEAFF
TRBJ1-1 | . | TRBV5-1 | . | TGCGCCAGCAGCTTGAGGGGGGGCCTCGAAGCTTTCTTT | CASSLRGGLEAFF
TRBJ1-2 | . | TRBV7-3 | . | TGTGCCAGCAGCTTAGATCTGAGGGTTGGCTACACCTTC | CASSLDLRVGYTF
TRBJ2-5 | TRBD1 | TRBV6-5 | . | TGTGCCAGCAGAAAAACAGGGGGCGTAGAGACCCAGTACTTC | CASRKTGGVETQYF
TRBJ2-7 | TRBD1 | TRBV7-8 | medium-sized | TGTGCCAGCAGCTCGGACAGGGTCTACGAGCAGTACTTC | CASSSDRVYEQYF
TRBJ2-7 | . | TRBV6-6 | once | TGTGCCAGCAGTTACGCAGCCCTCCCGGGAGCCTACGAGCAGTACTTC | CASSYAALPGAYEQYF
TRBJ1-2 | TRBD1 | TRBV9 | . | TGTGCCAGCAGCGCCGGGACAGGGTTGTTGGACTATGGCTACACCTTC | CASSAGTGLLDYGYTF
TRBJ1-2 | . | TRBV19 | . | TGTGCCAGTTGCGACCTGGGGGAAAACTATGGCTACACCTTC | CASCDLGENYGYTF
TRBJ2-4 | . | TRBV7-6 | once | TGTGCCAGCAGCAAATCGGACCTAAACGAGAACATTCAGTACTTC | CASSKSDLNENIQYF
TRBJ2-3 | . | TRBV10-2 | . | TGCGCCAGCAGTGAGATAAGAGTACCGGGCATAGATACGCAGTATTTT | CASSEIRVPGIDTQYF
TRBJ2-1 | TRBD2 | TRBV27 | . | TGTGCCAGCAGCTCCTATAGCGGGAGCTCCTACAATGAGCAGTTCTTC | CASSSYSGSSYNEQFF
TRBJ2-3 | TRBD2 | TRBV10-1 | . | TGCGCCAGCAGGCAAGGGACTAGCGGGAGATGTGTGAGGGGCACAGATACGCAGTATTTT | CASRQGTSGRCVRGTDTQYF
TRBJ2-2 | TRBD2 | TRBV11-3 | . | TGTGCCAGCAGCTCTAGACTAGCGGGAGCCCCCGGGGAGCTGTTTTTT | CASSSRLAGAPGELFF
TRBJ2-1 | TRBD2 | TRBV18 | . | TGTGCCAGCTCAGCGCTAGCGGGGAGCTCCTACAATGAGCAGTTCTTC | CASSALAGSSYNEQFF
TRBJ2-2 | TRBD2 | TRBV4-2 | . | TGTGCCAGCAGCCAGGGGACTAGCGGGAAGTCCGGGGAGCTGTTTTTT | CASSQGTSGKSGELFF
TRBJ1-1 | . | TRBV7-2 | . | TGTGCCAGCAGCCCCCTCGGGGGGGGGTTTGAAGCTTTCTTT | CASSPLGGGFEAFF
TRBJ2-3 | TRBD2 | TRBV19 | . | TGTGCCAGTAGAGGGGGAAGCGGGAGCGGCACAGATACGCAGTATTTT | CASRGGSGSGTDTQYF
TRBJ2-1 | . | TRBV2 | few | TGTGCCAGCAGTGACAATGAGCAGTTCTTC | CASSDNEQFF